The clone carrying this T cell receptor beta chain appeared a single time. Trimming removed 0 bases at V and 0 bases at J, with 10 bases between. This CDR3 contains 16 residues. From germline, CDR1 is SGDLS and CDR2 YYNGEE. These data come from a study of blood T cell repertoires in COVID-19. On the study more broadly: The origin of the acute and convalescent COVID-19 samples was the United States, Italy and Spain. T cells, B-cell-depleted T cells, or PBMCs supplied cDNA or gDNA.

Assay: immunoSEQ multiplex PCR; the TCRdb copy retains only in-frame clones and omits some. The sample has 65,000 to 85,000 clones; around nine tenths are singletons. The material sequenced was peripheral blood. The TCR was taken from a human donor in a cohort sampled during active COVID-19. The rearrangement joins TRBV9 to TRBJ2-4, with D unresolved. The CDR3 coding sequence is TGTGCCAGCAGCGTAGCGGCAGGCTTAGCCAAAAACATTCAGTACTTC. This encodes CASSVAAGLAKNIQYF.